A single sample gave rise to the 23 T cell receptor beta chains below, sequenced in a study of T cells after yellow fever vaccination. TCRdb called the 5' RACE reads again in MiXCR, with one record for every CDR3 protein. The sample lists 250,000 to 350,000 distinct CDR3 sequences; around 7% were seen once. Sequencing was performed on PBMCs, taken roughly seven weeks after the first yellow fever vaccination. Receptor source: a man aged 18-30 years who received the YFV17D yellow fever vaccine.

This chain joins TRBV3-1 and TRBJ2-5, with D tentatively TRBD2 (6 bases). The CDR3 spans 14 residues. Germline CDR1 LGHDT, CDR2 YNNKEL (reference sequence). V lost 10 bases and J 5 bases, leaving 20 bases between the germline ends. As DNA, the CDR3 is TGTGCCACCTGTCAATCGGAGGGCAGCGAGACCCAGTACTTC. The encoded protein is CATCQSEGSETQYF.

The CDR3 DNA reads as TGTGCCAGCAGTTCCGGGACGGTGAACTATGGCTACACCTTC. Translating gives CASSSGTVNYGYTF. This chain uses TRBV12-3 or TRBV12-4 with TRBJ1-2, with a possible D match to TRBD1 (5 bases). V was shortened by 4 bases and J by 2 bases, with 11 bases between the two germline ends. The CDR3 sequence is 14 residues long.

This clonotype has just a few counts. J is TRBJ1-4 and V is TRBV5-1; D gene uncertain. CDR1 is SGHRS and CDR2 is YFSETQ in the germline V gene. This CDR3 has 15 residues. The V end was cut by 4 bases, the J end by 4 bases, with 14 bases between. In DNA, the CDR3 is TGCGCCAGCAGCCTACTACGAACCGGTAATGAAAAACTGTTTTTT. The encoded protein is CASSLLRTGNEKLFF.

This clonotype appeared a few times. This chain joins TRBV7-8 and TRBJ1-5; tentative D call: TRBD1 (5 bases). The CDR3 sequence is 17 residues long. The V gene's germline CDR1 is SGHVS and CDR2 FQNEAQ. V lost 4 bases and J lost 4, with 20 bases in between. CDR3 in DNA: TGTGCCAGCAGCTCCCCCGGCTCCGGGACGGTGAATCAGCCCCAGCATTTT. Translation gives CASSSPGSGTVNQPQHF. The whole variable domain, remainder taken from reference TRBV7-8 and TRBJ1-5, is GAGVSQSPRYKVAKRGQDVALRCDPISGHVSLFWYQQALGQGPEFLTYFQNEAQLDKSGLPSDRFFAERPEGSVSTLKIQRTQQEDSAVYLCASSSPGSGTVNQPQHFGDGTRLSIL.

This clonotype was picked up a small number of times. The chain combines TRBV4-1 with TRBJ1-2; possible D gene TRBD1, 5 bases. V was trimmed by 6 bases and J by 4 bases, leaving 18 bases between them. This CDR3 spans 15 amino acids. CDR1 and CDR2 from the germline V gene are MGHRA and YSYEKL. The CDR3, as DNA: TGCGCCAGCAGGCCTTCGAGGGGAGCGGTCTATGGCTACACCTTC. Amino acid sequence: CASRPSRGAVYGYTF.

This chain joins TRBV19 and TRBJ1-5; D is unresolved. The CDR3 totals 16 residues. Germline loops: CDR1 LNHDA, CDR2 SQIVND (reference sequence). Trimming stripped 3 bases from V and 0 bases from J, with 12 bases between. The CDR3 here is CASSIDGRDSNQPQHF. The CDR3 nucleotides are TGTGCCAGTAGTATTGATGGACGGGATAGCAATCAGCCCCAGCATTTT.

This clonotype was seen many times. The chain joins TRBV11-2 to TRBJ1-2, with D uncertain. V gave up 0 bases and J gave up 2 bases, with 13 bases separating them. There are 16 residues in the CDR3. CDR1 is SGHAT and CDR2 is FQNNGV in the germline V gene. As DNA, the CDR3 is TGTGCCAGCAGCTTAGAAGGTCAACGCCCCAACTATGGCTACACCTTC. It codes for CASSLEGQRPNYGYTF. Using reference TRBV11-2 and TRBJ1-2 for the parts outside the CDR3, the full variable domain is EAGVAQSPRYKIIEKRQSVAFWCNPISGHATLYWYQQILGQGPKLLIQFQNNGVVDDSQLPKDRFSAERLKGVDSTLKIQPAKLEDSAVYLCASSLEGQRPNYGYTFGSGTRLTVV.

At least ten counts were recorded for this clonotype. The J gene is TRBJ2-5, the V gene TRBV7-2, with D hard to call. V was clipped by 1 base and J by 4 bases, with 13 bases between them. The germline V gene has CDR1 SGHTA and CDR2 FQGNSA. The CDR3 is 15 residues long. For the CDR3, the DNA is TGTGCCAGCAGCTTAGTCCCCAGGTCCGTAGAGACCCAGTACTTC. Translated: CASSLVPRSVETQYF.

This clonotype was observed at least ten times. The chain links TRBV5-1 to TRBJ1-5; 7 bases are shared with TRBD1. CDR1 SGHRS and CDR2 YFSETQ come from the germline V gene. J gave up 1 base and V 4 bases, and 5 bases lay outside the gene matches. This CDR3 is 15 amino acids long. The CDR3 coding sequence is TGCGCCAGCAGCCTTCAGGGGGGAAGCAATCAGCCCCAGCATTTT. Protein sequence: CASSLQGGSNQPQHF.

This clonotype was picked up a small number of times. The chain links TRBV18 to TRBJ2-1; D call uncertain. The CDR3 has 13 amino acids. With 2 bases removed from V and 4 bases from J, the gap between germline ends came to 6 bases. Germline V lookup: CDR1 KGHSH, CDR2 LQKENI. The CDR3 region is CASSPLPYNEQFF. The CDR3 nucleotides are TGTGCCAGCTCACCATTACCGTACAATGAGCAGTTCTTC.

This clonotype was recorded many times. V is TRBV7-2 and J is TRBJ2-5; D might be TRBD2 (5 bases). Per germline, CDR1 SGHTA and CDR2 FQGNSA. This CDR3 is 15 amino acids long. V shed 1 base and J shed 4 bases, with 13 bases lying between them. This CDR3 reads CASSLGPSAGETQYF. The CDR3 region has the DNA TGTGCCAGCAGCTTAGGACCGTCGGCGGGAGAGACCCAGTACTTC.

On this clonotype: This may stem from a read error, because a much larger clone lies one nucleotide away. The V and J genes are TRBV27 and TRBJ2-3; 8 nucleotides agree with TRBD2. The CDR3 is made up of 16 amino acids. Germline V gene data show CDR1 as MNHEY and CDR2 as SMNVEV (reference sequence). The CDR3 protein is CASTLSGGADTYTQYF. The CDR3 bases are TGTGCCAGCACCCTCTCCGGGGGGGCAGACACATATACGCAGTATTTT.

The chain couples TRBV20-1 to TRBJ1-1; 7 positions agree with TRBD1. This CDR3 comprises 14 residues. The germline gives CDR1 DFQATT, CDR2 SNEGSKA (reference sequence). V lost 0 bases and J lost 4; bases outside the gene matches: 5. CDR3 in amino acids: CSARDTTGTTEAFF. DNA for the CDR3: TGCAGTGCTAGAGACACGACAGGGACCACTGAAGCTTTCTTT.

The chain is built from TRBV20-1 and TRBJ2-1, with 9 bases aligning to TRBD2. This CDR3 has 17 amino acids. Germline V CDR1 and CDR2: DFQATT, SNEGSKA (reference sequence). J gave up 0 bases and V 5 bases, and 11 bases lay outside the gene matches. The CDR3 spells CSAPARLAASSYNEQFF. In DNA form, the CDR3 reads TGCAGTGCTCCCGCCCGACTAGCGGCTTCCTCCTACAATGAGCAGTTCTTC.

This clonotype occurred a few times. The V gene is TRBV6-1, the J gene TRBJ2-2; D remains ambiguous. Germline CDR1 and CDR2: MNHNS and SASEGT. The CDR3 length is 14 residues. V dropped 6 bases and J dropped 1 base, with 9 bases sitting between them. The CDR3 spells CASSTTWNTGELFF. The CDR3 DNA reads as TGTGCCAGCAGCACAACATGGAACACCGGGGAGCTGTTTTTT.

The chain employs TRBV7-2 and TRBJ2-7; D may correspond to TRBD1 or TRBD2 (5 bases each). Germline V lookup: CDR1 SGHTA, CDR2 FQGNSA. The CDR3 is made up of 15 amino acids. V lost 1 base to trimming and J lost 3 bases, with 13 bases between them. CDR3 residues: CASSLGSRAGYEQYF. In nucleotides, the CDR3 is TGTGCCAGCAGCTTAGGGAGCAGGGCGGGCTACGAGCAGTACTTC.

V usage is TRBV10-3 and J usage is TRBJ1-3; weak D call: TRBD1 (6 bases). Trimming took off 4 bases at V and 4 bases at J, with 11 bases between the two ends. The CDR3 covers 14 residues. Germline CDR1 and CDR2: ENHRY and SYGVKD. The CDR3 loop reads CAISVTGTGNTIYF. The DNA of the CDR3 is TGTGCCATCAGTGTCACAGGGACAGGAAACACCATATATTTT.

V gene TRBV9 combines with J gene TRBJ1-2; TRBD1 is a possible D gene (5 bases). This CDR3 has 13 amino acids. Germline CDR1 SGDLS, CDR2 YYNGEE. With 0 bases removed from V and 6 bases from J, the gap between germline ends came to 9 bases. For the CDR3, the DNA is TGTGCCAGCAGCGTAGCCCCAGGGAATGGCTACACCTTC. Translating it yields CASSVAPGNGYTF.

This clonotype was seen a handful of times. The chain carries TRBV27 and TRBJ1-5, with D unclear. This CDR3 has 12 amino acids. Germline lookup yields CDR1 MNHEY and CDR2 SMNVEV (reference sequence). Trimming took off 3 bases at V and 5 bases at J, with 5 bases between the two ends. CDR3 DNA: TGTGCCAGCAGTTTTATAGATCAGCCCCAGCATTTT. It yields the protein CASSFIDQPQHF.

This clonotype was found a few times. This chain connects TRBV5-1 to TRBJ2-2; D gene uncertain. The CDR3 is made up of 13 amino acids. With 0 bases removed from V and 8 bases from J, the gap between germline ends came to 8 bases. Germline CDR1 reads SGHRS; CDR2 reads YFSETQ. CDR3 protein: CASSLGEAGELFF. The CDR3 nucleotides are TGCGCCAGCAGCTTGGGTGAGGCTGGGGAGCTGTTTTTT.

The gene calls are TRBV20-1 and TRBJ1-1, with D unclear. CDR3 length: 14 residues. V was cut by 0 bases and J by 1 base, with 9 bases left in between. Germline lookup yields CDR1 DFQATT and CDR2 SNEGSKA (reference sequence). The CDR3 DNA reads TGCAGTGCTAGAGATTTAAGTTGGAACACTGAAGCTTTCTTT. This codes for CSARDLSWNTEAFF.

In nucleotides, the CDR3 is TGTGCCAGCACCCCCGTTCTGGGCGGGCGCACAGATACGCAGTATTTT. This codes for CASTPVLGGRTDTQYF. The chain is built from TRBV7-2 and TRBJ2-3; D perhaps matches TRBD2 (5 bases). CDR1 and CDR2 (germline): SGHTA, FQGNSA. V gave up 7 bases and J gave up 1 base, with 18 bases separating them. The CDR3 length is 16 residues.

The genes are TRBV3-1 and TRBJ1-2; no clear D gene. Trimming took off 3 bases at V and 5 bases at J, with 10 bases between the two ends. The CDR3 contains 13 residues. Germline assignment: CDR1 LGHDT and CDR2 YNNKEL (reference sequence). The CDR3 DNA is TGTGCCAGCAGCCAGATCCAACAGTATGGCTACACCTTC. Residues: CASSQIQQYGYTF.